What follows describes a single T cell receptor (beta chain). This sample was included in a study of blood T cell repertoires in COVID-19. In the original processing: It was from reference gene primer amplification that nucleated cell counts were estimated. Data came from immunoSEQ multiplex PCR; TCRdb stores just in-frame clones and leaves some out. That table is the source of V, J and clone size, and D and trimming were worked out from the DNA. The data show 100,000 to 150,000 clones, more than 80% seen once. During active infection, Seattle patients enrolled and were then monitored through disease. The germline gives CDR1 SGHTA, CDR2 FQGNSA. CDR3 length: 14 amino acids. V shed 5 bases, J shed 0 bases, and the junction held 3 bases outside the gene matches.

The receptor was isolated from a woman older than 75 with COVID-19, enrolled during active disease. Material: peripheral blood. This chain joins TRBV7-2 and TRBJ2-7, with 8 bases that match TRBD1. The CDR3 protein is CASSRDRSSYEQYF. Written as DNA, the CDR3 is TGTGCCAGCAGCAGGGACAGGAGCTCCTACGAGCAGTACTTC.